The source of this T cell receptor beta chain is a study of blood T cell repertoires in COVID-19. Study at large: COVID-19 samples collected from the United States, Italy and Spain covered acute and convalescent phases. Sources were T cells, B-cell-depleted T cells, or PBMCs; the material itself was cDNA or gDNA.

Authors' processing steps: How many nucleated cells were present was estimated from reference gene primer amplification. Produced via immunoSEQ multiplex PCR; TCRdb's table is partial and in-frame only. D and trimming were read from the DNA, whereas the V and J calls and clone size are those reported in that table. The sample has roughly 250,000 clones; more than 70% are singletons. The CDR3 is made up of 15 amino acids. The V end lost 9 bases, the J end lost 4 bases, and 22 bases lay between the germline ends. CDR1 and CDR2 from the germline V gene are LNHDA and SQIVND (reference sequence). The chain employs TRBV19 and TRBJ2-7; TRBD1 might be the D (6 bases). What was sequenced was peripheral blood. This sequence originates from a woman aged 40 to 50 who had recovered from COVID-19. The DNA for the CDR3 is TGTGCCAGCCATCCCGGGCAGGGGAAAATATACGAGCAGTACTTC. Its protein is CASHPGQGKIYEQYF.